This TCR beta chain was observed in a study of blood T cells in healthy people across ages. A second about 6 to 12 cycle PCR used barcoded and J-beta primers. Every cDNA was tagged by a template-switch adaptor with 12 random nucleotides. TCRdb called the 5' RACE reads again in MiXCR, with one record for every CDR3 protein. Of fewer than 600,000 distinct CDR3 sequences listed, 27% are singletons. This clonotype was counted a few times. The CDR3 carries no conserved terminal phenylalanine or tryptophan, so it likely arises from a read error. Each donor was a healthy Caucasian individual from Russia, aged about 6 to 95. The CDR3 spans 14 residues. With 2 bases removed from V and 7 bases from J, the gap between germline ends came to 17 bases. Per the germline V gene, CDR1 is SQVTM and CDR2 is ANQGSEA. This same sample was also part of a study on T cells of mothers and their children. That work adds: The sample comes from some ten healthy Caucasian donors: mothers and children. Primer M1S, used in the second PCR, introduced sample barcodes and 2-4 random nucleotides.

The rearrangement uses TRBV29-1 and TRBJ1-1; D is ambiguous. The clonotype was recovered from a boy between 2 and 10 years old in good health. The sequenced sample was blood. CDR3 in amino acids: CSVEPARAGVEAFS. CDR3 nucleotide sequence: TGCAGCGTTGAACCAGCCCGGGCAGGTGTTGAAGCTTTCTCT.